One sample yielded the 23 T cell receptor beta chains listed below, sequenced in a study of CD8 T cells in Susac syndrome. With random hexamers, reverse transcription was performed on about 0.5 to 1 ug of RNA. TCRdb passed the immunoSEQ multiplex PCR reads through MiXCR, listing each CDR3 protein once. The sample consists of 65,000 to 100,000 distinct CDR3 sequences, approximately 96% of them appearing once. Sequencing used CD8+ T cells from PBMCs. These receptors all stem from a human donor with Susac syndrome.

The genes are TRBV29-1 and TRBJ2-1, with 9 bases fitting TRBD1. The length of the CDR3 is 14 residues. V shed 6 bases, J shed 6 bases, and the junction held 9 bases outside the gene matches. The V gene's germline CDR1 is SQVTM and CDR2 ANQGSEA. CDR3 region: CSVLLGTGSNEQFF. CDR3 nucleotides: TGCAGCGTGCTACTTGGGACAGGGAGCAATGAGCAGTTCTTC.

This chain uses TRBV15 with TRBJ2-1, with a weak D call TRBD2 (5 bases). Germline V gives CDR1 LNHNV, CDR2 YYDKDF (reference sequence). This CDR3 spans 17 amino acids. V was shortened by 1 base and J by 3 bases, with 16 bases between the two germline ends. CDR3 residues: CATSRGIRSGNYNEQFF. The CDR3, as DNA: TGTGCCACCAGCAGAGGAATTCGATCGGGGAACTACAATGAGCAGTTCTTC.

The V and J genes are TRBV7-9 and TRBJ2-3; weak D call: TRBD2 (5 bases). The germline V gene has CDR1 SEHNR and CDR2 FQNEAQ (reference sequence). Trimming stripped 4 bases from V and 5 bases from J, with 13 bases between. This CDR3 contains 14 residues. CDR3 sequence reads: CASSSERGKDTQYF. CDR3 nucleotide sequence: TGTGCCAGCAGCTCCGAGAGAGGGAAAGATACGCAGTATTTT.

The chain combines TRBV7-8 with TRBJ2-1; D is perhaps TRBD1 or TRBD2 (5 bases each). CDR3 length equals 14 residues. V lost 5 bases and J lost 6, with 14 bases in between. Per germline, CDR1 SGHVS and CDR2 FQNEAQ. CDR3 DNA sequence: TGTGCCAGCAGCGCCGCCGGGGCCTCCAATGAGCAGTTCTTC. Protein sequence: CASSAAGASNEQFF.

The chain employs TRBV20-1 and TRBJ2-3, with D tentatively TRBD2 (5 bases). Trimming cost V 3 bases and J 0 bases, with 10 bases left between them. The length of the CDR3 is 14 residues. In germline, CDR1 is DFQATT, CDR2 SNEGSKA (reference sequence). CDR3 sequence reads: CSASARTSTDTQYF. In DNA, the CDR3 is TGCAGTGCTAGCGCGCGGACTAGCACAGATACGCAGTATTTT.

This clonotype came up once. This chain links TRBV20-1 with TRBJ1-3, with TRBD1 identical over 10 bases. The germline gives CDR1 DFQATT, CDR2 SNEGSKA (reference sequence). CDR3 length equals 13 residues. V dropped 5 bases and J dropped 4; count of bases not matched to a gene: 2. CDR3 region: CSAWDRGGNTIYF. CDR3 nucleotides: TGCAGTGCTTGGGACAGGGGCGGAAACACCATATATTTT.

The genes are TRBV10-3 and TRBJ2-3; no clear D gene. V was pared by 6 bases and J by 0 bases, with 10 bases between. Per germline, CDR1 ENHRY and CDR2 SYGVKD. CDR3 length: 14 residues. The CDR3 DNA is TGTGCCATCAGGCCGAACGTCAGCACAGATACGCAGTATTTT. It yields the protein CAIRPNVSTDTQYF.

The chain joins TRBV6-2 or TRBV6-3 to TRBJ1-2, with D unresolved. The length of the CDR3 is 13 residues. V lost 1 base and J lost 0, with 3 bases in between. Germline CDR1 is MNHEY and CDR2 is SVGEGT. For the CDR3, the DNA is TGTGCCAGCAGTTACTACACTAACTATGGCTACACCTTC. Protein: CASSYYTNYGYTF.

This clonotype came up once. The chain recombines TRBV5-4 with TRBJ1-6; D is perhaps TRBD1 (5 bases). V was clipped by 2 bases and J by 4 bases, with 16 bases between them. Germline CDR1 SGHNT, CDR2 YYREEE (reference sequence). CDR3 length: 17 residues. The CDR3 DNA sequence: TGTGCCAGCAGCTTACGCTGGCCCGGGGGATATAATTCACCCCTCCACTTT. It codes for CASSLRWPGGYNSPLHF.

The chain links TRBV20-1 to TRBJ2-7; D ambiguous. CDR1 and CDR2 from the germline V gene are DFQATT and SNEGSKA (reference sequence). This CDR3 contains 13 residues. Between the trimmed V and J ends, which lost 5 bases and 2 bases, there was a span of 13 bases. The CDR3 region has the DNA TGCAGTGCTTTATCAGGACGTACCTACGAGCAGTACGTC. Its protein product is CSALSGRTYEQYV.

The V call is TRBV27, the J call TRBJ2-7; tentative D call: TRBD1 (5 bases). Germline CDR1 MNHEY, CDR2 SMNVEV (reference sequence). The CDR3 length is 12 residues. With 4 bases removed from V and 4 bases from J, the gap between germline ends came to 8 bases. The CDR3 coding sequence is TGTGCCAGCAGTTCAGGACAATACGAGCAGTACTTC. It is translated as CASSSGQYEQYF.

The chain links TRBV20-1 to TRBJ2-7; D is unresolved. Germline V gene data show CDR1 as DFQATT and CDR2 as SNEGSKA (reference sequence). Trimming shortened V by 0 bases and J by 3 bases, and 9 bases separated the two germline ends. The CDR3 extends over 13 amino acids. The CDR3 DNA is TGCAGTGCTAGAGATCCAGCGAGCTACGAGCAGTACTTC. Translation gives CSARDPASYEQYF.

The chain couples TRBV29-1 to TRBJ2-5; possibly TRBD2 for D (6 bases). CDR3 length: 14 residues. Trimming stripped 7 bases from V and 6 bases from J, with 21 bases between. Germline assignment: CDR1 SQVTM and CDR2 ANQGSEA. The CDR3 DNA reads TGCAGCGATGTAGGGACTGCCTCTTTTCAGACCCAGTACTTC. Translated, it gives CSDVGTASFQTQYF.

The chain carries TRBV20-1 and TRBJ1-2; D is uncertain. The CDR3 sequence is 13 residues long. Trimming pared 6 bases from V and 4 bases from J, leaving 15 bases between. Germline V gene sequence: CDR1 DFQATT, CDR2 SNEGSKA (reference sequence). The CDR3 reads CSAVPPEFYGYTF. DNA of the CDR3: TGCAGTGCCGTACCCCCGGAATTCTATGGCTACACCTTC.

The chain uses TRBV29-1 and TRBJ2-3, with D possibly TRBD1 on 5 matching bases. This CDR3 is 13 amino acids long. V shed 3 bases and J shed 3 bases, with 10 bases lying between them. The germline CDR1 and CDR2 sequences are SQVTM and ANQGSEA. The CDR3 protein is CSVEPTATDTQYF. The DNA for the CDR3 is TGCAGCGTTGAGCCGACAGCTACAGATACGCAGTATTTT.

The chain combines TRBV20-1 with TRBJ1-1, with D tentatively TRBD1 (5 bases). Germline V gene sequence: CDR1 DFQATT, CDR2 SNEGSKA (reference sequence). This CDR3 has 13 amino acids. DNA of the CDR3: TGCAGCAACTTTGGAGGGACGAACACTGAAGCTTTCTTT. It is translated as CSNFGGTNTEAFF.

V usage is TRBV29-1 and J usage is TRBJ1-1; 7 bases map to TRBD1. The germline V gene encodes CDR1 SQVTM and CDR2 ANQGSEA. The CDR3 spans 13 residues. V shed 2 bases, J shed 7 bases, and the junction held 7 bases outside the gene matches. DNA of the CDR3: TGCAGCGTTGAAACAGGGGTTGAAGGTGAAGCTTTCTTT. This sequence encodes CSVETGVEGEAFF.

This sequence joins TRBV12-5 and TRBJ1-1, with D uncertain. This CDR3 is 12 amino acids long. Trimming took 3 bases from V and 6 from J, leaving 8 bases between them. Germline values: CDR1 LGHNT, CDR2 FRNRAP. The CDR3 sequence is CASGFWGAEAFF. Here the CDR3 DNA reads TGTGCTAGTGGTTTCTGGGGAGCTGAAGCTTTCTTT.

The chain has TRBV29-1 and TRBJ2-1, with TRBD2 as a possible D gene (5 bases). Between the trimmed V and J ends, which lost 3 bases and 1 base, there was a span of 16 bases. From germline, CDR1 is SQVTM and CDR2 ANQGSEA. This CDR3 has 16 residues. CDR3 DNA: TGCAGCGTTGAGGGGAGTGTGGGGAAGTCCTACAATGAGCAGTTCTTC. The encoded protein is CSVEGSVGKSYNEQFF.

This chain links TRBV2 with TRBJ2-3; a weak D match, TRBD2 (5 bases). The V end lost 7 bases, the J end lost 0 bases, and 14 bases lay between the germline ends. The CDR3 is made up of 15 amino acids. Germline CDR1 is SNHLY and CDR2 is FYNNEI. The CDR3 is CASNRGWTSTDTQYF. The CDR3 DNA is TGTGCCAGCAACCGGGGTTGGACTAGCACAGATACGCAGTATTTT.

V and J are TRBV15 and TRBJ1-4; D remains unclear. V was cut by 0 bases and J by 5 bases, with 10 bases left in between. The germline V gene has CDR1 LNHNV and CDR2 YYDKDF (reference sequence). The CDR3 totals 15 residues. CDR3 loop: CATSRDRRENEKLFF. In DNA, the CDR3 is TGTGCCACCAGCAGAGATCGACGGGAAAATGAAAAACTGTTTTTT.

This rearrangement joins TRBV30 to TRBJ1-1, with D uncertain. The CDR3 consists of 15 residues. V gave up 6 bases and J gave up 0 bases, with 17 bases separating them. Germline loops: CDR1 GTSNPN, CDR2 SVGIG (reference sequence). The CDR3 coding sequence is TGTGCCTGTCGGAGCGCGGGGTATGTGAACACTGAAGCTTTCTTT. This translates into CACRSAGYVNTEAFF. The full variable domain, completed using reference TRBV30 and TRBJ1-1, is SQTIHQWPATLVQPVGSPLSLECTVEGTSNPNLYWYRQAAGRGLQLLFYSVGIGQISSEVPQNLSASRPQDRQFILSSKKLLLSDSGFYLCACRSAGYVNTEAFFGQGTRLTVV.

The V gene is TRBV14, the J gene TRBJ2-5; D might be TRBD1 or TRBD2, each matching 6 bases. The V gene's germline CDR1 is SGHDN and CDR2 FVKESK. The CDR3 spans 17 residues. Trimming shortened V by 3 bases and J by 2 bases, and 19 bases separated the two germline ends. CDR3 DNA: TGTGCCAGCAGCCATCGGGGGCGAAGGACTCCACAAGAGACCCAGTACTTC. It yields the protein CASSHRGRRTPQETQYF.